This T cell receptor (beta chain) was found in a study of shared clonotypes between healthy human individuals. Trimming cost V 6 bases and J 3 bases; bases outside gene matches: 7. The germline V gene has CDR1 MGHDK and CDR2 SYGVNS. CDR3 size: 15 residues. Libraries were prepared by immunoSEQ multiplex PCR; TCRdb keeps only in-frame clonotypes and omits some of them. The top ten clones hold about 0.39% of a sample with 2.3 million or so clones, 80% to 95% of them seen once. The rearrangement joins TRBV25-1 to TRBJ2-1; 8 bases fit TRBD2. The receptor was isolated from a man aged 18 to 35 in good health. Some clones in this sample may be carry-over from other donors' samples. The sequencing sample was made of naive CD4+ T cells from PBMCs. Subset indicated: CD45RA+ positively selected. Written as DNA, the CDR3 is TGTGCCAGCAGGACCTGGGCGGGGGGCTACAATGAGCAGTTCTTC. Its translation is CASRTWAGGYNEQFF.